Sequencing of this T cell receptor beta chain was carried out in a study of cytomegalovirus exposure and HLA in healthy donors. The trim removed 1 base at V and 5 bases at J, leaving 10 bases unmatched. The CDR3 is 18 residues long. The germline V gene has CDR1 LGHNA and CDR2 YNFKEQ. Primers: 60 Vbeta forward and 13 Jbeta reverse. Generated by immunoSEQ multiplex PCR, the TCRdb table keeps only in-frame clones and is missing some. The table records 150,000 to 200,000 clones, about four fifths of them present only once. The V gene is TRBV4-2, the J gene TRBJ2-4; 11 bases agree with TRBD2. The sequence came from a girl between 10 and 17 years old in good health and CMV-seropositive. The sequencing input was PBMCs. The CDR3 sequence is CASSQGGGISGRENIQYF. As DNA, the CDR3 is TGTGCCAGCAGCCAAGGGGGTGGGATTAGCGGGAGGGAAAACATTCAGTACTTC.